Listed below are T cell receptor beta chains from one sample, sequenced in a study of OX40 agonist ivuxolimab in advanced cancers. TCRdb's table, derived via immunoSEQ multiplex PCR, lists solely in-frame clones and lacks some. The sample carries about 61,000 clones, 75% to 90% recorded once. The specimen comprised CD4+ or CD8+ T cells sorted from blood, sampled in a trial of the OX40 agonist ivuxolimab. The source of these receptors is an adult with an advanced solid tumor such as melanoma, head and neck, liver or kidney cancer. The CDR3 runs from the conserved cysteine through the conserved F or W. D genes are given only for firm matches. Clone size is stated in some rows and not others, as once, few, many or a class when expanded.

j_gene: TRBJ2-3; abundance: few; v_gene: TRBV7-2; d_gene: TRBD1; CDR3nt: TGTGCCAGCAGTCAAACAGGGGTCGGGTCAGATACGCAGTATTTT; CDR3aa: CASSQTGVGSDTQYF
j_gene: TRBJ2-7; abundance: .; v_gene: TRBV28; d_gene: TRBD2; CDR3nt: TGTGCCAGCAGTCCACACGTGGGGGTAGGACTAGCACCGTACTTC; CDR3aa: CASSPHVGVGLAPYF
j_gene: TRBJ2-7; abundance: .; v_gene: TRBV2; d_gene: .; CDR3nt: TGTGCCAGCCAAGGACAGTCCCGGTGGTACTTC; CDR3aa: CASQGQSRWYF
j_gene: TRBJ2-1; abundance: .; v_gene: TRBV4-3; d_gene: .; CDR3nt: TGCGCCAGCAGCCAAGATTCAATTCCAAACAATGAGCAGTTCTTC; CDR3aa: CASSQDSIPNNEQFF
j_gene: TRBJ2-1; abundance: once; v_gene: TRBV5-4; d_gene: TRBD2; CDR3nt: TGTGCCAGCAGACTAGCGGGGGAAATCAATGAGCAGTTCTTC; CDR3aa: CASRLAGEINEQFF
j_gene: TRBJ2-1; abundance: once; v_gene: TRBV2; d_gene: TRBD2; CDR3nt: TGTGCCAGCAGTGAAGCGACTAGCGGGACGAATGAGCAGTTCTTC; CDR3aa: CASSEATSGTNEQFF
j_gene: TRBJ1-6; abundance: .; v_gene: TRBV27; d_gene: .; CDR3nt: TGTGCCAGCAGTTTAAGATCCCCCCAAATAACAGACCTTAATTCACCCCTCCACTTT; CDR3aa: CASSLRSPQITDLNSPLHF
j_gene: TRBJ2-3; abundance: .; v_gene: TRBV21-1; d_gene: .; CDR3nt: TGTGCCAGCCAGGGGACTAGCGGTTTCAGCACAGATACGCAGTATTTT; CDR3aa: CASQGTSGFSTDTQYF
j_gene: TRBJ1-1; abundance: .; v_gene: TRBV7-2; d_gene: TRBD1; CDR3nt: TGTGCCAGCAGCACCGGGGGACAGTGGAGCACTGAAGCTTTCTTT; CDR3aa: CASSTGGQWSTEAFF
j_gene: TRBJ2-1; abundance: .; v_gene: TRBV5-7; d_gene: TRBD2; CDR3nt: TGTGCCAGCAGCGTCGATCTAGCGGGACGGCCCGGGGGCTACAATGAGCAGTTCTTC; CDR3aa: CASSVDLAGRPGGYNEQFF
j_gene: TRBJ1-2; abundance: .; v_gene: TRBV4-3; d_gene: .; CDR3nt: TGCGCCAGCAGCCAAGAAGCTTACTATGGCTACACCTTC; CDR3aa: CASSQEAYYGYTF
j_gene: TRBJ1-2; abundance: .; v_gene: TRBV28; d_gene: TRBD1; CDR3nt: TGTGCCAGCAGGCCCTACGGGACAGACTATGGCTACACCTTC; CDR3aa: CASRPYGTDYGYTF
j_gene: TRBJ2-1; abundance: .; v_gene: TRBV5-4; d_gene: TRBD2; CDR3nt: TGTGCCAGCAGCTCCGGGGGACTAGCGGGAGGTGACTACAATGAGCAGTTCTTC; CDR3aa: CASSSGGLAGGDYNEQFF
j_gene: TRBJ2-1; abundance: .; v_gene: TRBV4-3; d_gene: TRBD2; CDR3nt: TGCGCCAGCAGCCAAGATCCCCCTAGCGGGAGACCCAATGAGCAGTTCTTC; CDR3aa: CASSQDPPSGRPNEQFF
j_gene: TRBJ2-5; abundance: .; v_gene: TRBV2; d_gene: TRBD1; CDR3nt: TGTGCCAGCAGTAGGGGACAGGGTGAGACCCAGTACTTC; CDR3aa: CASSRGQGETQYF
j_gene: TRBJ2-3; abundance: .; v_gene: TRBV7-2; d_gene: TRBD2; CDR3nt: TGTGCCAGCAGCCCTTTAGCGGGGGGGAGCACAGATACGCAGTATTTT; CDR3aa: CASSPLAGGSTDTQYF
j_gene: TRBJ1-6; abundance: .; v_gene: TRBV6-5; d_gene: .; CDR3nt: TGTGCCAGCAGGGATAGGGGGGGTAGCGGTTCACCCCTCCACTTT; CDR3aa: CASRDRGGSGSPLHF
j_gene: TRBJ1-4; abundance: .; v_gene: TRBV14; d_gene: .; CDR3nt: TGTGCCAGCAGCCTAGGAGGGGAAAAACTGTTTTTT; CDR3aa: CASSLGGEKLFF
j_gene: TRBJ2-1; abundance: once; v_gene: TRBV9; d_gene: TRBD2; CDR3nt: TGTGCCAGCAGCACCTTAGCGGGATATGAGCAGTTCTTC; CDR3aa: CASSTLAGYEQFF
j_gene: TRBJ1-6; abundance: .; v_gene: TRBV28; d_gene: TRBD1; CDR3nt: TGTGCCAGCAGTTCCGGACAGGAATATTCACCCCTCCACTTT; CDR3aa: CASSSGQEYSPLHF
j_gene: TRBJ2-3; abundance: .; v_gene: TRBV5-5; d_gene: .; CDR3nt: TGTGCCAGCACCGCTCACCCCTTAGGCGGGGAAGATACGCAGTATTTT; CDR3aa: CASTAHPLGGEDTQYF
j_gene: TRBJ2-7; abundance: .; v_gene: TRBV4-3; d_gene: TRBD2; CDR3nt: TGCGCCAGCAGCACCGGGACTAGCGGGGACTACGAGCAGTACTTC; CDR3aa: CASSTGTSGDYEQYF
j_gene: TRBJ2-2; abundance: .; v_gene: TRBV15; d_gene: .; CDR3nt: TGTGCCACCAGCAGAAGGACAACCGGGGAGCTGTTTTTT; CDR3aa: CATSRRTTGELFF
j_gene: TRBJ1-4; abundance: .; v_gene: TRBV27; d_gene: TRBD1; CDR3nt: TGTGCCAGCAGCCCCGGGACAGGGGGCGCACGGGCCGAAAAACTGTTTTTT; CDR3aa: CASSPGTGGARAEKLFF
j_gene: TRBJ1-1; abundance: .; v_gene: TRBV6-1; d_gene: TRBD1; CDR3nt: TGTGCCAGCAAAAGGGACAGGTCGAACGCTGAAGCTTTCTTT; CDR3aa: CASKRDRSNAEAFF
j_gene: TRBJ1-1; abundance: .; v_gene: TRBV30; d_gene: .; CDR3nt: TGTGCCTGGAACGGGAACGTTAACACTGAAGCTTTCTTT; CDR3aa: CAWNGNVNTEAFF
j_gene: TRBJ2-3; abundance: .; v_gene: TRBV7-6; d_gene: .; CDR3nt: TGTGCCAGCAGCTTAGCGGTAGGGTTGGGCACAGATACGCAGTATTTT; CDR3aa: CASSLAVGLGTDTQYF
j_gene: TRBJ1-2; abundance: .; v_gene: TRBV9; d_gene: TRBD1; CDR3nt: TGTGCCAGCAGCGGAGGAACAGGGGCCTATGGCTACACCTTC; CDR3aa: CASSGGTGAYGYTF
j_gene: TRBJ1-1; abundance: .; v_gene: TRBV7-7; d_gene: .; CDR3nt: TGTGCCAGCTTTCTACGGCAGACCATGAACACTGAAGCTTTCTTT; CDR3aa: CASFLRQTMNTEAFF
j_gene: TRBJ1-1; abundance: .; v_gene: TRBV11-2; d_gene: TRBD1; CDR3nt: TGTGCCAGCAGCCAGTGGGGGACAGGGGAGACTGAAGCTTTCTTT; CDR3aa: CASSQWGTGETEAFF
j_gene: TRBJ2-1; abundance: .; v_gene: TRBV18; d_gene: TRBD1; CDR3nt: TGTGCCAGCTCACGGGACAGGGGGAAATCCTACAATGAGCAGTTCTTC; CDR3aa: CASSRDRGKSYNEQFF
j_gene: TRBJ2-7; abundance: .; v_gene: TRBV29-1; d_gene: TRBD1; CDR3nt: TGCAGCGTACCACCGTCTCCGGACAGGTACACCTACGAGCAGTACTTC; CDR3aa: CSVPPSPDRYTYEQYF
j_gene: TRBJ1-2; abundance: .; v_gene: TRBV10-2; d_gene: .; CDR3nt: TGCGCCAGCAGTGAGCGATTGGATGGCTACACCTTC; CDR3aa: CASSERLDGYTF
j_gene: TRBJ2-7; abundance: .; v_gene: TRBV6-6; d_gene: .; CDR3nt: TGTGCCAGCACAGGGGAGAGCTCCTACGAGCAGTACTTC; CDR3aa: CASTGESSYEQYF
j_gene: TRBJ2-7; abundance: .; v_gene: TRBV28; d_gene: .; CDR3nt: TGTGCCAGCAGTTTCTCTGTCGATCTTCGGGACTACGAGCAGTACTTC; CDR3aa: CASSFSVDLRDYEQYF
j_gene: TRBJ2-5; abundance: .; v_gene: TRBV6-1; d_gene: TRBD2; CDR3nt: TGTGCCAGCGCGGGAGGACTAGCGGGAGAGACCCAGTACTTC; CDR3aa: CASAGGLAGETQYF